A single sample is the source of the 24 T cell receptor beta chains below, sequenced in a study of T cells expressing NK-cell markers. One entry per CDR3 protein, without DNA, is what TCRdb gives after re-calling the 5' RACE reads. The listing contains 5,500 to 8,000 distinct CDR3 sequences. The sample was blood T cells: a sorted CD56 or NKG2C T cell subset, CD4+ or CD8+ T cells, or bulk PBMC T cells (not recorded which). Receptors originate from a man aged 18 to 69 in good health.

J is TRBJ2-2 and V is TRBV5-1; TCRdb names TRBD1, which stays unverified in the absence of DNA. CDR1 and CDR2 (germline): SGHRS, YFSETQ. This CDR3 contains 18 residues. CDR3 sequence: CASSLVPSGGTNTGELFF.

The chain has TRBV3-1 and TRBJ2-1; TCRdb's assignment of TRBD2 cannot be checked, as there is no DNA. The CDR3 consists of 15 residues. Germline CDR1 is LGHDT and CDR2 is YNNKEL (reference sequence). CDR3 region: CASSPGSGDHNEQFF.

The rearrangement joins TRBV5-6 to TRBJ2-2. Germline-derived CDR1 and CDR2 are SGHDT and YYEEEE. This CDR3 is built from 16 residues. CDR3 region: CASSALMAEPAGELFF.

The chain employs TRBV6-4 and TRBJ2-1; with no DNA, the TCRdb D assignment of TRBD1 cannot be verified. CDR3 length: 15 residues. Germline CDR1 reads MRHNA; CDR2 reads SNTAGT. CDR3 sequence reads: CASSGEEGAGNEQFF.

This sequence joins TRBV4-1 and TRBJ2-1; TCRdb indicates TRBD1, and absent DNA this call remains unverified. Germline V gene sequence: CDR1 MGHRA, CDR2 YSYEKL. The CDR3 runs 14 residues. This chain's CDR3 is CASSQTGTPNEQFF.

In terms of frequency, this clonotype is medium-sized. This chain connects TRBV6-5 to TRBJ2-1; the TCRdb call, TRBD1, lacks DNA for checking. The CDR3 totals 16 residues. Germline V gene lookup returns CDR1 MNHEY and CDR2 SVGAGI. This CDR3 is CASSFIRGRSYNEQFF.

The chain joins TRBV20-1 to TRBJ2-5; as DNA is missing, the TRBD1 call by TCRdb cannot be tested. The length of the CDR3 is 16 residues. CDR1 and CDR2 (germline): DFQATT, SNEGSKA (reference sequence). CDR3 region: CSARGRQGGMGETQYF.

V gene TRBV20-1 combines with J gene TRBJ2-7; TCRdb's D call of TRBD1 is untestable without DNA. This CDR3 contains 15 residues. Germline V gene lookup returns CDR1 DFQATT and CDR2 SNEGSKA (reference sequence). The chain's CDR3 is CSARDPRGGAYEQYF.

The chain combines TRBV7-9 with TRBJ1-2; TCRdb calls TRBD1, which cannot be checked without DNA. CDR3 length: 14 amino acids. Germline values: CDR1 SEHNR, CDR2 FQNEAQ (reference sequence). CDR3 protein: CASSLGQGAGGYTF. The complete variable domain, with remaining parts taken from reference TRBV7-9 and TRBJ1-2, reads DTGVSQNPRHKITKRGQNVTFRCDPISEHNRLYWYRQTLGQGPEFLTYFQNEAQLEKSRLLSDRFSAERPKGSFSTLEIQRTEQGDSAMYLCASSLGQGAGGYTFGSGTRLTVV.

J is TRBJ2-2 and V is TRBV6-2 or TRBV6-3; TCRdb outputs TRBD2, but without DNA this stays unchecked. This CDR3 spans 14 amino acids. Germline CDR1 and CDR2: MNHEY and SVGEGT. CDR3 amino acids: CASPPLAVAGELFF.

The chain has TRBV5-1 and TRBJ2-7; TCRdb's D call, TRBD1, is unchecked because there is no DNA. Germline V gives CDR1 SGHRS, CDR2 YFSETQ. The CDR3 has 14 amino acids. The CDR3 here is CASSKQGKSYEQYF.

CDR3 sequence: CAISESSSSTGADTQYF. The chain carries TRBV10-3 and TRBJ2-3; TCRdb proposes TRBD2, but this gene call is untestable without DNA. The length of the CDR3 is 17 residues. The germline gives CDR1 ENHRY, CDR2 SYGVKD.

V is TRBV6-4 and J is TRBJ1-1. This CDR3 has 13 amino acids. The germline V gene encodes CDR1 MRHNA and CDR2 SNTAGT. CDR3 amino acids: CASSDRDGTEAFF.

The chain couples TRBV25-1 to TRBJ2-2; TCRdb's D gene call, TRBD1, goes unchecked for lack of DNA. CDR3 length: 18 amino acids. Looked up from germline, CDR1 is MGHDK and CDR2 is SYGVNS. CDR3 residues: CASSPRPQGTPNTGELFF.

The chain uses TRBV3-1 and TRBJ2-6. Looked up from germline, CDR1 is LGHDT and CDR2 is YNNKEL (reference sequence). The CDR3 sequence is 17 residues long. The CDR3 spells CASSQDGSISGANVLTF.

The gene calls are TRBV6-4 and TRBJ2-3; TCRdb's D call, TRBD2, is unchecked because there is no DNA. CDR1 is MRHNA and CDR2 is SNTAGT in the germline V gene. This CDR3 has 17 amino acids. CDR3 loop: CASSVGGSSDYTDTQYF.

The chain joins TRBV4-2 to TRBJ2-7; with no DNA, the TCRdb D assignment of TRBD1 cannot be verified. This CDR3 contains 14 residues. The germline CDR1 and CDR2 sequences are LGHNA and YNFKEQ. CDR3 region: CASSQVRGQGEQYF.

V and J are TRBV6-1 and TRBJ2-5. The germline CDR1 and CDR2 sequences are MNHNS and SASEGT. This CDR3 is 13 amino acids long. CDR3: CASSDDAQETQYF.

The chain has TRBV20-1 and TRBJ2-5; TCRdb gives TRBD1 as the D gene, but with no DNA this cannot be confirmed. This CDR3 spans 14 amino acids. Germline V CDR1 and CDR2: DFQATT, SNEGSKA (reference sequence). The CDR3 loop is CSAPNTDSQETQYF.

This rearrangement joins TRBV28 to TRBJ2-5. Germline V gene data show CDR1 as MDHEN and CDR2 as SYDVKM. The CDR3 contains 13 residues. The CDR3: CASSSSSQETQYF.

The chain links TRBV4-2 to TRBJ2-1; without DNA, the TCRdb call of TRBD1 cannot be checked. The CDR3 spans 17 residues. CDR1 is LGHNA, CDR2 YNFKEQ, per germline. CDR3 residues: CASSHHESGGDYNEQFF.

J is TRBJ2-7 and V is TRBV4-2; TCRdb names TRBD2, which stays unverified in the absence of DNA. The CDR3 covers 17 residues. The germline V gene has CDR1 LGHNA and CDR2 YNFKEQ. The CDR3 reads CASSQEGPAGGSYEQYF.

By frequency, this clonotype registers medium-sized (0.01 to 0.1%). The chain employs TRBV28 and TRBJ2-3; the D call of TRBD2 rests on TCRdb alone, since no DNA is present to check it. Per germline, CDR1 MDHEN and CDR2 SYDVKM. The CDR3 has 19 residues. CDR3 residues: CASSSQPFVSGGARDTQYF.

The chain uses TRBV20-1 and TRBJ2-7; TCRdb gives TRBD2 as the D gene, but with no DNA this cannot be confirmed. This CDR3 is 14 amino acids long. Germline CDR1 reads DFQATT; CDR2 reads SNEGSKA (reference sequence). CDR3 residues: CSARDAGGFYEQYF.